This T cell receptor beta chain was identified in a study of blood T cell repertoires in COVID-19. Per the original methods: It was from reference gene primer amplification that nucleated cell counts were estimated. Profiled with immunoSEQ multiplex PCR; TCRdb holds only in-frame clones, not every one. The V and J calls and clone size were taken over from that table, and D and trimming were inferred from the DNA. The sample includes approximately 350,000 clones, 80% to 90% of them seen just once. This clone occurred many times. The J segment lost 4 bases and the V segment lost 10 bases, leaving 11 bases of the junction unmatched. The germline gives CDR1 MNHEY, CDR2 SMNVEV (reference sequence). The CDR3 runs to 14 residues.

The chain has TRBV27 and TRBJ2-5, with 8 bases that match TRBD1. The sample consisted of peripheral blood. This receptor was obtained from a woman aged 50 to 65 with COVID-19, enrolled during active disease. The CDR3 here is CATLGQGAGETQYF. The CDR3 DNA reads TGTGCCACCCTGGGGCAGGGGGCGGGAGAGACCCAGTACTTC.